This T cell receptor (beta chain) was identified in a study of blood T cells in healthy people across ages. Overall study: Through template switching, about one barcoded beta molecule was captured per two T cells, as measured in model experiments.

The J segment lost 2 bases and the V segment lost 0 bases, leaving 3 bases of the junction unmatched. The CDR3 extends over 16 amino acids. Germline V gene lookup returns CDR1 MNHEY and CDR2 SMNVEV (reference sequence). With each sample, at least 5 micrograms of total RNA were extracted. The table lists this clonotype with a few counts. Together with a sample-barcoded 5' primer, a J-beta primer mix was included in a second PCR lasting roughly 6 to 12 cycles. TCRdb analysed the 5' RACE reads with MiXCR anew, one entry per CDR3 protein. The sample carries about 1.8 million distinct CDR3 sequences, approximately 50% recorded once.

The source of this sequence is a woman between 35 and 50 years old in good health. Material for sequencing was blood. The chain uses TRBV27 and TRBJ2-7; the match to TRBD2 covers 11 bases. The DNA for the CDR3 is TGTGCCAGCAGTTTATCGTCACTAGCGGGGGCCTACGAGCAGTACTTC. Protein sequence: CASSLSSLAGAYEQYF.